This record looks at one T cell receptor (beta chain) sequence and its context. Possible read error: a much larger clone is one base away. The authors amplified TCR beta CDR3 from genomic DNA using two-round multiplex PCR. Gene-specific primers for each TRBV and TRBJ gene drove first-round PCR. One entry per CDR3 protein, called by TCRdb with MiXCR from the multiplex PCR reads. The data show about 16,000 distinct CDR3 sequences, under 55% seen once. This record comes from a study of prognosis after radiotherapy for stage I lung cancer. The source material was PBMCs, sampled before or after stereotactic body radiation therapy (not recorded which). This receptor was identified in a donor over 45 with non-small cell lung cancer.

CDR3 loop: CASSFVPTGLSKQYF. DNA for the CDR3: TGCGCCAGCAGCTTCGTCCCGACAGGTCTGAGCAAGCAGTACTTC. The chain couples TRBV5-1 to TRBJ2-7, with D maybe TRBD1 (6 bases). V lost 2 bases and J 8 bases, leaving 20 bases between the germline ends. CDR3 length: 15 amino acids. Germline lookup yields CDR1 SGHRS and CDR2 YFSETQ.